The 30 T cell receptor beta chains below all came from one sample that was sequenced in a study of CD8 T cells in ankylosing spondylitis. General observations from the study: Apparently characteristic of ankylosing spondylitis blood was a TCR beta motif (about 8 highly homologous variants).

What these receptors recognize is not known. MiXCR was run by TCRdb on the 5' RACE reads, yielding one entry per CDR3 protein. Of about 500,000 distinct CDR3 sequences listed, approximately 5% are singletons. Material: blood, either unsorted or a sorted T cell fraction (not recorded which). The receptors derive from a male donor with ankylosing spondylitis.

Many counts were recorded for this clonotype. This rearrangement joins TRBV20-1 to TRBJ2-2, with D uncertain. The CDR3 is made up of 14 amino acids. The germline CDR1 and CDR2 sequences are DFQATT and SNEGSKA (reference sequence). Trimming took off 5 bases at V and 1 base at J, with 11 bases between the two ends. CDR3 sequence reads: CSAVRTENTGELFF. For the CDR3, the DNA is TGCAGTGCTGTCAGGACGGAGAACACCGGGGAGCTGTTTTTT.

This clonotype came up many times. The chain employs TRBV24-1 and TRBJ2-2; no clear D gene. Germline V lookup: CDR1 KGHDR, CDR2 SFDVKD. The CDR3 loop spans 15 amino acids. Trimming shortened V by 9 bases and J by 5 bases, and 18 bases separated the two germline ends. The CDR3 sequence: CATSGSPIGTGELFF. The CDR3 nucleotides are TGTGCCACCTCCGGGTCGCCGATAGGAACCGGGGAGCTGTTTTTT.

This clonotype has a count of ten or more. The CDR3 DNA follows: TGTGCCAGCAGCACCAAGGGACGGTTCTCTGATGGCTACACCTTC. This gives the protein CASSTKGRFSDGYTF. The chain joins TRBV7-9 to TRBJ1-2, with D possibly TRBD1 on 5 matching bases. V was shortened by 5 bases and J by 6 bases, with 19 bases between the two germline ends. Germline CDR1 and CDR2: SEHNR and FQNEAQ (reference sequence). The CDR3 contains 15 residues. The entire variable domain, with the rest obtained from reference TRBV7-9 and TRBJ1-2, is as follows: DTGVSQNPRHKITKRGQNVTFRCDPISEHNRLYWYRQTLGQGPEFLTYFQNEAQLEKSRLLSDRFSAERPKGSFSTLEIQRTEQGDSAMYLCASSTKGRFSDGYTFGSGTRLTVV.

This clonotype was seen ten or more times. This sequence joins TRBV27 and TRBJ2-5; weak D call: TRBD1 (6 bases). The germline V gene has CDR1 MNHEY and CDR2 SMNVEV (reference sequence). Trimming left V 8 bases short and J 1 base short, with 11 bases between. CDR3 length: 13 amino acids. CDR3 DNA: TGTGCCAGCGGATGGACAGCCCAAGAGACCCAGTACTTC. Protein sequence: CASGWTAQETQYF.

The table lists this clonotype with many counts. The rearrangement links TRBV5-5 to TRBJ1-2, with D perhaps matching TRBD1 (5 bases). The CDR3 runs 14 residues. Germline V gene sequence: CDR1 SGHKS, CDR2 YYEKEE (reference sequence). With 3 bases removed from V and 6 bases from J, the gap between germline ends came to 15 bases. The chain's CDR3 is CASSSPYRGDGYTF. CDR3 coding DNA: TGTGCCAGCAGCTCCCCATATCGAGGGGATGGCTACACCTTC.

This clonotype was seen ten or more times. The chain recombines TRBV29-1 with TRBJ2-3; TRBD2 matches 7 bases. The CDR3 is 14 amino acids. Unmatched junction bases numbered 5, after V lost 4 bases and J lost 1 base. Germline values: CDR1 SQVTM, CDR2 ANQGSEA. The CDR3 protein is CSVVQRGGTDTQYF. CDR3 bases: TGCAGCGTTGTGCAGCGGGGAGGCACAGATACGCAGTATTTT.

In its sample, this clonotype was seen many times. The chain carries TRBV12-3 or TRBV12-4 and TRBJ2-5; D may be TRBD1 or TRBD2 (6 bases each). Trimming pared 3 bases from V and 4 bases from J, leaving 9 bases between. This CDR3 has 13 residues. CDR3 region: CASSFPGAETQYF. As DNA, the CDR3 is TGTGCCAGCAGTTTTCCGGGGGCAGAGACCCAGTACTTC.

This clonotype was counted many times. The genes are TRBV6-2 or TRBV6-3 and TRBJ2-1; TRBD1 matches at 7 bases. Germline V gene sequence: CDR1 MNHEY, CDR2 SVGEGT. V trimming: 4 bases; J trimming: 12 bases; junction bases outside the gene matches: 15. This CDR3 spans 15 amino acids. The CDR3 loop is CASSSNRGPIGRQFF. The CDR3 DNA follows: TGTGCCAGCAGTTCAAACAGGGGCCCTATAGGTAGGCAGTTCTTC.

This clonotype has ten or more counts. The chain couples TRBV7-2 to TRBJ1-2; D unclear. The CDR3 has 14 residues. V dropped 2 bases and J dropped 1 base, with 8 bases sitting between them. The germline gives CDR1 SGHTA, CDR2 FQGNSA. The CDR3 coding sequence is TGTGCCAGCAGCTTATGGGATAGTAACTATGGCTACACCTTC. It yields the protein CASSLWDSNYGYTF.

This clonotype has ten or more counts. The chain has TRBV24-1 and TRBJ2-5; possibly TRBD2 for D (5 bases). Deletions cut 2 bases from V and 5 bases from J, with 14 bases between. CDR3 length: 15 amino acids. Germline loops: CDR1 KGHDR, CDR2 SFDVKD. The CDR3 here is CATSDWTFGVETQYF. CDR3 DNA sequence: TGTGCCACCAGTGATTGGACCTTCGGGGTCGAGACCCAGTACTTC.

At least ten counts were recorded for this clonotype. This chain joins TRBV24-1 and TRBJ2-1, with 8 nucleotides matching TRBD2. The V and J ends lost 3 bases and 0 bases, in that order; junction bases with no gene match: 3. The germline gives CDR1 KGHDR, CDR2 SFDVKD. The CDR3 loop spans 16 amino acids. CDR3 DNA: TGTGCCACCAGTGATACTACTAGCGGCTCCTACAATGAGCAGTTCTTC. Its protein is CATSDTTSGSYNEQFF.

This clonotype has a count of ten or more. This rearrangement joins TRBV20-1 to TRBJ2-7; D might be TRBD2 (7 bases). Trimming shortened V by 0 bases and J by 0 bases, and 15 bases separated the two germline ends. This CDR3 comprises 16 residues. Germline loops: CDR1 DFQATT, CDR2 SNEGSKA (reference sequence). CDR3 sequence reads: CSARDSEGGDSYEQYF. As DNA, the CDR3 is TGCAGTGCTAGAGATTCTGAGGGGGGGGACTCCTACGAGCAGTACTTC.

This clonotype was seen at least ten times. The chain couples TRBV24-1 to TRBJ2-5; maybe TRBD1 (6 bases). From germline, CDR1 is KGHDR and CDR2 SFDVKD. The CDR3 is made up of 14 amino acids. The V gene lost 7 bases and the J gene lost 1 base, with 12 bases spanning the gap. CDR3 in DNA: TGTGCCACCAGGCCCACAGGGTCCCAAGAGACCCAGTACTTC. This encodes CATRPTGSQETQYF.

Here the CDR3 DNA reads TGCGCCAGCAGCCAAGATCTGGGAGGGTTCTACGATCTGGAGGGCTACGAGCAGTACTTC. Translating it yields CASSQDLGGFYDLEGYEQYF. The chain combines TRBV4-3 with TRBJ2-7, with 7 nucleotides matching TRBD2. The CDR3 sequence is 20 residues long. CDR1 is LGHNA, CDR2 YSLEER, per germline. V shed 0 bases and J 3 bases; nucleotides not matched to a gene: 20.

This clonotype was recorded at least ten times. The chain employs TRBV6-6 and TRBJ2-7; D ambiguous. The CDR3 covers 13 residues. CDR1 and CDR2 (germline): MNHNY, SVGAGI (reference sequence). V lost 3 bases, J lost 5 bases, and 11 bases lay in between. The CDR3 loop reads CASSYRLINEQYF. The CDR3 DNA reads TGTGCCAGCAGTTATAGGCTTATCAACGAGCAGTACTTC.

This clonotype was seen ten or more times. The V call is TRBV10-3, the J call TRBJ2-7; D is unclear. Trimming took 3 bases from V and 0 from J, leaving 21 bases between them. This CDR3 has 18 amino acids. The germline V gene has CDR1 ENHRY and CDR2 SYGVKD. DNA for the CDR3: TGTGCCATCAGTGAACAGACCCGCCAGACCCGTAGCTCCTACGAGCAGTACTTC. Amino acid sequence: CAISEQTRQTRSSYEQYF.

Ten or more counts support this clonotype. J is TRBJ1-2 and V is TRBV6-2 or TRBV6-3, with TRBD1 as a possible D gene (5 bases). This CDR3 has 14 residues. With 2 bases removed from V and 4 bases from J, the gap between germline ends came to 11 bases. Germline CDR1 MNHEY, CDR2 SVGEGT. This chain's CDR3 is CASSYQGLSYGYTF. CDR3 DNA: TGTGCCAGCAGTTACCAGGGACTGAGCTATGGCTACACCTTC.

This clonotype was seen ten or more times. V is TRBV6-1 and J is TRBJ2-1; D gene ambiguous. Germline CDR1 and CDR2: MNHNS and SASEGT. This CDR3 has 12 amino acids. V lost 7 bases and J lost 8, with 12 bases in between. CDR3 DNA: TGTGCCAGCACACCAATTATCTATGAGCAGTTCTTC. Translated: CASTPIIYEQFF.

This clonotype was seen ten or more times. V and J are TRBV5-1 and TRBJ2-7; D possibly corresponds to TRBD1 (6 bases). V lost 4 bases to trimming and J lost 3 bases, with 20 bases between them. The CDR3 length is 16 residues. Germline V lookup: CDR1 SGHRS, CDR2 YFSETQ. DNA of the CDR3: TGCGCCAGCAGCCCGAAGGCAGGGGTCTTCCTCTACGAGCAGTACTTC. Translation gives CASSPKAGVFLYEQYF.

The chain links TRBV5-1 to TRBJ2-3; no firm D call. Per the germline V gene, CDR1 is SGHRS and CDR2 is YFSETQ. The CDR3 is 14 amino acids. V shed 4 bases and J shed 4 bases, with 13 bases lying between them. The CDR3 region is CASSPQGLSDTQYF. Written as DNA, the CDR3 is TGCGCCAGCAGCCCCCAAGGGCTCTCAGATACGCAGTATTTT.

In this sample, this clonotype turned up many times. CDR3 DNA sequence: TGTGCCAGCAGCCCCTGGACAGGGGACTTCTCTGGGGCCAACGTCCTGACTTTC. Its protein product is CASSPWTGDFSGANVLTF. V is TRBV27 and J is TRBJ2-6; 9 bases are a match to TRBD1. The junction had 9 bases not matched to a gene; V was cut back by 6 bases and J by 0 bases. Germline values: CDR1 MNHEY, CDR2 SMNVEV (reference sequence). The CDR3 is 18 residues long. The variable domain in full, with the rest retrieved from reference TRBV27 and TRBJ2-6, is EAQVTQNPRYLITVTGKKLTVTCSQNMNHEYMSWYRQDPGLGLRQIYYSMNVEVTDKGDVPEGYKVSRKEKRNFPLILESPSPNQTSLYFCASSPWTGDFSGANVLTFGAGSRLTVL.

This clonotype has a count of ten or more. The chain uses TRBV7-2 and TRBJ2-7; D is unclear. The CDR3 spans 13 residues. Germline CDR1 SGHTA, CDR2 FQGNSA. Trimming stripped 6 bases from V and 2 bases from J, with 11 bases between. DNA for the CDR3: TGTGCCAGCAGAGGACGGTTGCCCTACGAGCAGTACTTC. Amino acids: CASRGRLPYEQYF.

This clonotype has a count of ten or more. V is TRBV11-2 and J is TRBJ2-3, with 10 bases matching TRBD2. The CDR3 has 15 amino acids. V trimming: 2 bases; J trimming: 3 bases; junction bases outside the gene matches: 2. The germline gives CDR1 SGHAT, CDR2 FQNNGV. CDR3 amino acids: CASSLSGRETDTQYF. The CDR3 DNA reads as TGTGCCAGCAGCTTAAGCGGGAGGGAGACAGATACGCAGTATTTT.

This clonotype was observed a few times. The chain recombines TRBV29-1 with TRBJ2-6, with 11 bases aligning to TRBD1. Losses at the gene ends were 8 bases for V and 0 bases for J; bases not matched to a gene: 6. Per the germline V gene, CDR1 is SQVTM and CDR2 is ANQGSEA. The CDR3 has 16 residues. CDR3 DNA sequence: TGCAGCTCTTCCGGGACAGGGGGCTCTGGGGCCAACGTCCTGACTTTC. This encodes CSSSGTGGSGANVLTF.

This clonotype was picked up many times. The chain uses TRBV20-1 and TRBJ1-4, with 9 bases matching TRBD1. V shed 5 bases and J 5 bases; nucleotides not matched to a gene: 6. The V gene's germline CDR1 is DFQATT and CDR2 SNEGSKA (reference sequence). This CDR3 spans 14 amino acids. The CDR3 here is CSADAGTGNEKLFF. CDR3 coding DNA: TGCAGTGCTGACGCCGGGACAGGGAATGAAAAACTGTTTTTT.

There are many counts of this clonotype. The V gene is TRBV29-1, the J gene TRBJ2-7, with 9 bases fitting TRBD1. Germline CDR1 and CDR2: SQVTM and ANQGSEA. V lost 7 bases to trimming and J lost 6 bases; unmatched junction nucleotides: 10. This CDR3 comprises 13 residues. The CDR3 reads CSGTGQGGSEQYF. The CDR3 DNA follows: TGCAGCGGGACGGGACAGGGAGGGAGCGAGCAGTACTTC.

This clonotype was recorded at least ten times. The V gene is TRBV20-1, the J gene TRBJ1-2; no clear D. This CDR3 is built from 13 residues. In germline, CDR1 is DFQATT, CDR2 SNEGSKA (reference sequence). Trimming took off 6 bases at V and 4 bases at J, with 15 bases between the two ends. The CDR3: CSASLRVGYGYTF. CDR3 nucleotide sequence: TGCAGTGCGTCCCTGAGGGTTGGCTATGGCTACACCTTC.

This sequence joins TRBV10-3 and TRBJ2-7; 9 nucleotides align to TRBD1. The CDR3 covers 13 residues. Germline trimming cut 7 bases from V and 5 bases from J; bases unmatched to any gene: 6. Germline assignment: CDR1 ENHRY and CDR2 SYGVKD. CDR3 residues: CAINQQGADEQYF. CDR3 nucleotides: TGTGCCATCAACCAACAGGGGGCAGACGAGCAGTACTTC.

This clonotype showed up just a few times. DNA of the CDR3: TGTGCCAGCAGCCGGGACAGGGGAAATTACAATGAGCAGTTCTTC. This translates into CASSRDRGNYNEQFF. The V gene is TRBV7-2, the J gene TRBJ2-1; 10 bases agree with TRBD1. In germline, CDR1 is SGHTA, CDR2 FQGNSA. The length of the CDR3 is 15 residues. With V trimmed by 5 bases and J by 4 bases, 5 bases remained unmatched.

This clonotype has a count of ten or more. The chain uses TRBV5-8 and TRBJ2-7; tentative D call: TRBD2 (6 bases). Trimming removed 0 bases from V and 4 bases from J, with 14 bases in between. The length of the CDR3 is 15 residues. CDR1 is SGHTS, CDR2 YDEGEE, per germline. The CDR3 loop reads CASSLAAGTAYEQYF. The CDR3 coding sequence is TGTGCCAGCAGCTTGGCCGCGGGAACGGCATACGAGCAGTACTTC.